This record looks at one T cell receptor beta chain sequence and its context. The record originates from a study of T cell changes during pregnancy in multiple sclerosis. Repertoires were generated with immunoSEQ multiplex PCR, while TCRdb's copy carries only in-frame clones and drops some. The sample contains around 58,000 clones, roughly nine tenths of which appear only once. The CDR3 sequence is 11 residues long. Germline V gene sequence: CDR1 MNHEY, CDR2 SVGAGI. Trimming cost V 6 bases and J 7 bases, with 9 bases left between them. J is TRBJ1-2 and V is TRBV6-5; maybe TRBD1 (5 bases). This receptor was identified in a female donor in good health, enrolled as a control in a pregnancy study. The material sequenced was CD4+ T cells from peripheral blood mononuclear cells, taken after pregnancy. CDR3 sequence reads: CASSSRVGYTF. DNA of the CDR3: TGTGCCAGCAGCTCCAGGGTTGGCTACACCTTC.